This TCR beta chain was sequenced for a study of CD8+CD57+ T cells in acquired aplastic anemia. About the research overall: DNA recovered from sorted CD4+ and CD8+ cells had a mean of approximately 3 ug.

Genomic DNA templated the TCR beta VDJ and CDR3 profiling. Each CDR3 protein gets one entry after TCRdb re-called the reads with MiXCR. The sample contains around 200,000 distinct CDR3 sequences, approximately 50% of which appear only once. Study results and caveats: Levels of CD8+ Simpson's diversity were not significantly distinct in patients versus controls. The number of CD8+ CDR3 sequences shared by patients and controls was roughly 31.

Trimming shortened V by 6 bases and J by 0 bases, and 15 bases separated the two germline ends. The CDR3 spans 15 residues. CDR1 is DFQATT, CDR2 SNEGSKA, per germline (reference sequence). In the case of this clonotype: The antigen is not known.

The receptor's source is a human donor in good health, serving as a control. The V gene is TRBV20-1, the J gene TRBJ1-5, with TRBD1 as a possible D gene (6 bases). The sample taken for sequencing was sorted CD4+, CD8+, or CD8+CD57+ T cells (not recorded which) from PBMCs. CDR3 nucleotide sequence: TGCAGTGCGGGGAAAGGACAGTTTAGCAATCAGCCCCAGCATTTT. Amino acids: CSAGKGQFSNQPQHF.